The 14 T cell receptor beta chains reported below all come from one sample, sequenced in a study of blood T cells in healthy people across ages (dated by TCRdb to the mid-2010s). Library preparation used 5' RACE. Sequencing was carried out with an Illumina HiSeq 2500. A second PCR of about 7 to 12 cycles was run with a J-beta primer mix and a sample-barcoded 5' primer. TCRdb reprocessing: public reads trimmed at Q25 with fastp, clones called with MiXCR, in-frame beta chains kept. Each CDR3 protein gets just one entry, which takes the most common genes and DNA from the rows behind it. This sample lists about 1.4 million distinct CDR3 sequences; approximately 59% were detected once. More than 6% of the sample belongs to the ten largest clones. The sequenced sample consisted of blood. Receptors originate from a man aged 18 to 35 in good health.

This chain connects TRBV5-1 to TRBJ2-7; maybe TRBD1 (5 bases). The germline V gene encodes CDR1 SGHRS and CDR2 YFSETQ. The ends were cut back, 4 bases at V and 0 bases at J, with 11 bases in the middle. The CDR3 consists of 14 residues. CDR3 loop: CASSTQGLSYEQYF. The CDR3 bases are TGCGCCAGCAGCACCCAGGGTCTCTCCTACGAGCAGTACTTC.

The chain is built from TRBV5-1 and TRBJ2-3; TRBD2 aligns across 12 bases. The V segment lost 4 bases and the J segment 5 bases; nucleotides outside the gene matches: 8. The CDR3 extends over 16 amino acids. Germline V gene data show CDR1 as SGHRS and CDR2 as YFSETQ. CDR3 DNA: TGCGCCAGCAGCCCTGGACTAGCGGGGTTTCAAGATACGCAGTATTTT. It specifies CASSPGLAGFQDTQYF.

This chain connects TRBV7-6 to TRBJ2-7, with 9 bases fitting TRBD1. CDR1 and CDR2 (germline): SGHVS, FNYEAQ. V shed 1 base and J 0 bases; nucleotides not matched to a gene: 7. This CDR3 region has 17 residues. DNA for the CDR3: TGTGCCAGCAGCTTAGACGTCGGGACAGGGCCCTCCTACGAGCAGTACTTC. This encodes CASSLDVGTGPSYEQYF. The full variable domain, rest sourced from reference TRBV7-6 and TRBJ2-7, is GAGVSQSPRYKVTKRGQDVALRCDPISGHVSLYWYRQALGQGPEFLTYFNYEAQQDKSGLPNDRFSAERPEGSISTLTIQRTEQRDSAMYRCASSLDVGTGPSYEQYFGPGTRLTVT.

This clonotype was found a few times. V usage is TRBV29-1 and J usage is TRBJ2-3; perhaps TRBD2 as D (5 bases). This CDR3 is 15 amino acids long. Germline CDR1 reads SQVTM; CDR2 reads ANQGSEA. V lost 6 bases and J 2 bases, leaving 18 bases between the germline ends. CDR3 residues: CSVADGGRYTDTQYF. In DNA, the CDR3 is TGCAGCGTGGCGGATGGAGGACGGTACACAGATACGCAGTATTTT.

V and J are TRBV20-1 and TRBJ2-5; D remains unclear. TRBJ2-7 explains the end of the DNA better; the J call may be wrong. CDR1 is DFQATT and CDR2 is SNEGSKA in the germline V gene (reference sequence). The CDR3 extends over 12 amino acids. The CDR3 reads CSARSPPIEQYF. CDR3 DNA: TGCAGTGCTAGAAGCCCCCCTATCGAGCAGTACTTC.

V is TRBV11-1 and J is TRBJ2-7, with 7 bases aligning to TRBD1. Germline V gene lookup returns CDR1 SGHAT and CDR2 FQDESV (reference sequence). After removal of 5 bases from V and 5 bases from J, the junction contained 9 bases not matched to a gene. This CDR3 spans 14 amino acids. The CDR3 is CASSPPTGSDEQYF. CDR3 coding DNA: TGTGCCAGCAGCCCCCCGACAGGGTCGGACGAGCAGTACTTC.

V is TRBV12-3 or TRBV12-4 and J is TRBJ2-5; perhaps TRBD2 as D (6 bases). The V gene lost 6 bases and the J gene lost 11 bases, with 16 bases spanning the gap. The CDR3 length is 12 residues. CDR3 sequence reads: CASRSGLIEQYF. DNA for the CDR3: TGTGCCAGCAGGAGTGGACTAATTGAGCAGTACTTC.

The chain links TRBV5-1 to TRBJ2-1, with TRBD2 matching 12 bases. The CDR3 has 17 amino acids. CDR1 is SGHRS and CDR2 is YFSETQ in the germline V gene. J lost 7 bases, V lost 4 bases, and 12 bases had no gene match. CDR3 in DNA: TGCGCCAGCAGCCTGAGGCTAGCGGGGGGGCCTCCAAATGAGCAGTTCTTC. Its translation: CASSLRLAGGPPNEQFF.

This clonotype was seen many times. The chain combines TRBV7-2 with TRBJ1-2; 8 nucleotides line up with TRBD1. Germline loops: CDR1 SGHTA, CDR2 FQGNSA. J was trimmed by 4 bases and V by 6 bases; bases with no gene match: 4. The CDR3 is 13 residues long. CDR3: CASSPGGAYGYTF. CDR3 in DNA: TGTGCCAGCAGTCCAGGGGGCGCCTATGGCTACACCTTC.

This chain connects TRBV4-1 to TRBJ2-2; D might be TRBD1 (5 bases). CDR3 length equals 20 residues. V lost 4 bases to trimming and J lost 6 bases, with 30 bases between them. Germline loops: CDR1 MGHRA, CDR2 YSYEKL. The CDR3 DNA sequence: TGCGCCAGCAGCCCTCTTGACAGAAAGATTTGGGTAACAGAAGCCGGGGAGCTGTTTTTT. Translation: CASSPLDRKIWVTEAGELFF.

The chain has TRBV20-1 and TRBJ2-4, with 10 bases fitting TRBD2. The DNA matches TRBJ2-7 better at its end, which makes the J call doubtful. Germline-derived CDR1 and CDR2 are DFQATT and SNEGSKA (reference sequence). CDR3 size: 14 residues. This CDR3 reads CSASLAGVFYEQYF. As DNA, the CDR3 is TGCAGTGCCAGTCTAGCGGGGGTGTTCTACGAGCAGTACTTC.

V gene TRBV12-3 or TRBV12-4 combines with J gene TRBJ1-2; 9 bases fit TRBD1. The length of the CDR3 is 16 residues. Trimming at V came to 8 bases and at J to 7 bases, leaving 17 bases not matched to a gene. The CDR3 spells CASADPSGTGWIGYTF. The CDR3 DNA sequence: TGTGCCAGCGCAGACCCTTCGGGGACAGGGTGGATTGGCTACACCTTC.

V is TRBV27 and J is TRBJ1-6; D is unclear. Germline lookup yields CDR1 MNHEY and CDR2 SMNVEV (reference sequence). The CDR3 runs 17 residues. The V and J ends lost 0 bases and 6 bases respectively, with 15 bases between them. As DNA, the CDR3 is TGTGCCAGCAGTTTATCGATACGGGGTGCTAGTAATTCACCCCTCCACTTT. Translated: CASSLSIRGASNSPLHF.

Only a few counts were recorded for this clonotype. The chain uses TRBV6-6 and TRBJ2-1; no clear D gene. CDR1 is MNHNY and CDR2 is SVGAGI in the germline V gene (reference sequence). Trimming left V 6 bases short and J 10 bases short, with 13 bases between. The CDR3 sequence is 12 residues long. CDR3 loop: CASRGPGSEQFF. The CDR3 bases are TGTGCCAGCAGGGGCCCGGGTAGCGAGCAGTTCTTC.